The clone carrying this TCR beta chain was found many times. Germline assignment: CDR1 MNHEY and CDR2 SVGEGT. V gave up 6 bases and J gave up 2 bases, with 14 bases separating them. There are 15 residues in the CDR3. Both iRepertoire HTBI primers and Arm-PCR of CDR3 regions were used to build the TCR beta libraries. TCRdb reprocessed the multiplex PCR reads via MiXCR and lists one record per CDR3 protein. This table has hundreds of thousands of distinct CDR3 sequences, approximately 15% appearing once. This record belongs to a study of regulatory T cells in long-lasting Graves disease. Documented time point: newly diagnosed GD, antithyroid drugs for less than 3 months. PBMC-extracted RNA yielded the TCR library. These data also featured in a second study, about T cells in Graves' hyperthyroidism and ophthalmopathy.

The chain combines TRBV6-2 or TRBV6-3 with TRBJ2-1; the D is unclear. The sequencing used peripheral blood mononuclear cells (PBMCs), collected at new diagnosis, from a patient treated with antithyroid drugs. This TCR was recovered from a woman between 25 and 40 years old with Graves disease. CDR3 loop: CASRPIGPAYNEQFF. CDR3 sequence (DNA): TGTGCCAGCAGGCCAATTGGACCGGCCTACAATGAGCAGTTCTTC.